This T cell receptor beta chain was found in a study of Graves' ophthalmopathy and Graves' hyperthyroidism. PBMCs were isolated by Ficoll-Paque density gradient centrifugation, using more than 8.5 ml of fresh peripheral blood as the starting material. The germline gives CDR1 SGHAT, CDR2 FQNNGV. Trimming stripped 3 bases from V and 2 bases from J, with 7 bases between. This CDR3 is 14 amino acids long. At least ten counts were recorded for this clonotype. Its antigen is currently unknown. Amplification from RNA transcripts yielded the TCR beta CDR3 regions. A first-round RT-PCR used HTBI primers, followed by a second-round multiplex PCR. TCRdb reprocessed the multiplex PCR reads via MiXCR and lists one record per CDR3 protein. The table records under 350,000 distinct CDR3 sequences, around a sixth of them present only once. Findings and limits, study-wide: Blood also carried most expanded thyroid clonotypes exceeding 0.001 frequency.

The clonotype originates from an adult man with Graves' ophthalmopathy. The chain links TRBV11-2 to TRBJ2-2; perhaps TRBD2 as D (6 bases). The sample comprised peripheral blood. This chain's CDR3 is CASSFGGNTGELFF. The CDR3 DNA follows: TGTGCCAGCAGCTTCGGGGGAAACACCGGGGAGCTGTTTTTT.